The subject of this entry is one TCR beta chain. Germline V lookup: CDR1 SGDLS, CDR2 YYNGEE. Trimming took off 0 bases at V and 10 bases at J, with 14 bases between the two ends. CDR3 size: 15 residues. This sample is part of a study of cytomegalovirus exposure and HLA in healthy donors. Study-wide background: HLA-typed donors were the source of tens of millions of unique TCRs held in an early data release.

PCR primers comprised 60 Vbeta and 13 Jbeta primers. The method was immunoSEQ multiplex PCR; TCRdb's version includes in-frame clones alone and lacks a portion of them. The sample carries approximately 140,000 clones, less than 85% recorded once. The chain joins TRBV9 to TRBJ1-6; perhaps TRBD1 as D (6 bases). Material for sequencing was PBMCs. The clonotype was recovered from a woman in her fifties or sixties in good health and CMV-seropositive. CDR3 bases: TGTGCCAGCAGCGTAGGCAGGGGTCGTGGATCACCCCTCCACTTT. This encodes CASSVGRGRGSPLHF.